Listed here is a single T cell receptor beta chain. As yet, its antigen is unknown. Germline lookup yields CDR1 SNHLY and CDR2 FYNNEI. The CDR3 is 15 amino acids. With 0 bases removed from V and 5 bases from J, the gap between germline ends came to 10 bases. These data belong to a study of cytomegalovirus exposure and HLA in healthy donors. General study findings and limits: It was 150 to 200 TCR beta chains that were listed as cytomegalovirus-associated. As was reported, the classifier diagnosed cytomegalovirus status with high specificity and sensitivity.

Only in-frame clones appear in the TCRdb table, and some are missing; sequencing was by immunoSEQ multiplex PCR. The table shows more than 110,000 clones, with about four fifths occurring only once. The donors were part of the validation cohort of 95 to 150 subjects. That cohort was separate from the first cohort, which comprised under 750 subjects. What was sequenced was PBMCs. This sequence originates from a woman under 40 in good health and CMV-seronegative. The chain carries TRBV2 and TRBJ1-4, with D possibly being TRBD1 (5 bases). For the CDR3, the DNA is TGTGCCAGCAGTGAAGCAGGGGCGATAAATGAAAAACTGTTTTTT. This encodes CASSEAGAINEKLFF.